This passage covers 21 T cell receptor beta chains from one sample sequenced in a study of T cell repertoires in cytomegalovirus infection. In TCRdb, the reads were re-called with MiXCR into one record per CDR3 protein. Of about 140,000 distinct CDR3 sequences listed, roughly 32% are singletons. These receptors have no known antigen. Sequencing used CD8+ T cells from cultured PBMCs, obtained from culture after CMV antigen stimulation. The source is a human donor in good health (CMV status not recorded). Some clones in this sample may be carry-over from other donors' samples.

This clonotype showed up many times. This chain links TRBV18 with TRBJ2-6, with 8 bases that match TRBD1. The CDR3 loop spans 17 amino acids. Germline CDR1 and CDR2: KGHSH and LQKENI. The V gene end was trimmed by 0 bases and the J gene end by 5 bases; junction bases not matched to a gene: 6. The CDR3 DNA reads TGTGCCAGCTCACCACCGGGACAGGATCTCTGGGCCAACGTCCTGACTTTC. Residues: CASSPPGQDLWANVLTF.

There are a few counts of this clonotype. The genes are TRBV30 and TRBJ1-2, with unresolved D. The CDR3 consists of 12 residues. From germline, CDR1 is GTSNPN and CDR2 SVGIG (reference sequence). The V gene lost 2 bases and the J gene lost 8 bases, with 12 bases spanning the gap. CDR3 nucleotide sequence: TGTGCCTGGAGTTTGGGAAACAGCGGCTACACCTTC. It encodes CAWSLGNSGYTF.

V gene TRBV7-9 combines with J gene TRBJ2-7; D unresolved. V dropped 6 bases and J dropped 5 bases, with 14 bases sitting between them. This CDR3 contains 13 residues. The germline V gene has CDR1 SEHNR and CDR2 FQNEAQ (reference sequence). Here the CDR3 reads CASSHGSGDEQYF. The CDR3, as DNA: TGTGCCAGCAGTCACGGGTCTGGCGACGAGCAGTACTTC.

The chain is built from TRBV18 and TRBJ2-1; D is possibly TRBD1 or TRBD2 (5 bases each). The CDR3 totals 15 residues. The germline V gene has CDR1 KGHSH and CDR2 LQKENI. The V and J ends lost 3 bases and 5 bases respectively, with 14 bases between them. This chain's CDR3 is CASSPPGPGDNEQFF. The CDR3 region has the DNA TGTGCCAGCTCACCTCCGGGGCCCGGGGACAATGAGCAGTTCTTC.

The chain carries TRBV19 and TRBJ2-1; 8 bases match TRBD1. In germline, CDR1 is LNHDA, CDR2 SQIVND (reference sequence). The CDR3 length is 16 residues. V was pared by 4 bases and J by 6 bases, with 11 bases of the junction left unmatched. The CDR3 nucleotides are TGTGCCAGTAGTACCCGGGACAGGATACCCCCCAATGAGCAGTTCTTC. Protein: CASSTRDRIPPNEQFF.

The chain carries TRBV2 and TRBJ2-1; no clear D gene. Germline V gene sequence: CDR1 SNHLY, CDR2 FYNNEI. The CDR3 length is 15 residues. V lost 1 base to trimming and J lost 3 bases, with 10 bases between them. The CDR3 nucleotides read TGTGCCAGCAGTGAAGGGGCCACAATCTACAATGAGCAGTTCTTC. As protein: CASSEGATIYNEQFF. Drawing the rest from reference TRBV2 and TRBJ2-1, the complete variable domain is EPEVTQTPSHQVTQMGQEVILRCVPISNHLYFYWYRQILGQKVEFLVSFYNNEISEKSEIFDDQFSVERPDGSNFTLKIRSTKLEDSAMYFCASSEGATIYNEQFFGPGTRLTVL.

The chain is built from TRBV7-4 and TRBJ2-5; weak D call: TRBD1 (5 bases). The CDR3 runs 13 residues. CDR1 is SGHVT and CDR2 is SQSDAQ in the germline V gene. The V end was cut by 4 bases, the J end by 3 bases, with 9 bases between. CDR3: CASSSTVEETQYF. The CDR3 region has the DNA TGTGCCAGCAGCTCGACAGTTGAAGAGACCCAGTACTTC.

This clonotype was detected a few times. This chain connects TRBV27 to TRBJ1-5; 7 bases match TRBD1. Trimming took 0 bases from V and 4 from J; bases not matched to a gene: 3. The CDR3 is 15 residues long. Germline CDR1 MNHEY, CDR2 SMNVEV (reference sequence). The DNA of the CDR3 is TGTGCCAGCAGTTTATCGACAGGGAGGAATCAGCCCCAGCATTTT. It encodes CASSLSTGRNQPQHF.

The chain carries TRBV6-1 and TRBJ1-2; no firm D call. The V gene lost 6 bases and the J gene lost 4 bases, with 9 bases spanning the gap. The CDR3 runs 12 residues. CDR1 is MNHNS and CDR2 is SASEGT in the germline V gene. As DNA, the CDR3 is TGTGCCAGCAGGGATCGGACCTATGGCTACACCTTC. It yields the protein CASRDRTYGYTF.

This clonotype was picked up a small number of times. The V call is TRBV2, the J call TRBJ2-6; D unclear. Germline V gene sequence: CDR1 SNHLY, CDR2 FYNNEI. There are 15 residues in the CDR3. V was pared by 4 bases and J by 0 bases, with 7 bases between. The CDR3 loop reads CASSAVSSGANVLTF. The DNA for the CDR3 is TGTGCCAGCAGTGCAGTGAGCTCTGGGGCCAACGTCCTGACTTTC.

V and J are TRBV12-3 or TRBV12-4 and TRBJ2-2, with a tentative D call TRBD2 (6 bases). V was cut by 1 base and J by 6 bases, with 9 bases left in between. This CDR3 is 14 amino acids long. The CDR3 is CASSLVREAGELFF. CDR3 coding DNA: TGTGCCAGCAGTTTAGTCAGGGAGGCCGGGGAGCTGTTTTTT.

This clonotype was counted between two and nine times. In DNA form, the CDR3 reads TGTGCCATCAACGGGGACAGGGCCAACGTCCTGACTTTC. Translation gives CAINGDRANVLTF. The genes are TRBV10-3 and TRBJ2-6, with a weak D call TRBD1 (6 bases). The CDR3 loop spans 13 amino acids. CDR1 is ENHRY, CDR2 SYGVKD, per germline. V was clipped by 7 bases and J by 5 bases, with 9 bases between them.

As DNA, the CDR3 is TGTGCCAGCACTCCCTCCGCCGGACAGGGGAACAATGAGCAGTTCTTC. As protein: CASTPSAGQGNNEQFF. The chain combines TRBV28 with TRBJ2-1, with TRBD1 matching over 9 bases. This CDR3 spans 16 amino acids. CDR1 and CDR2 (germline): MDHEN, SYDVKM. The J segment lost 5 bases and the V segment lost 7 bases, leaving 12 bases of the junction unmatched.

This clonotype showed up just a few times. The V call is TRBV12-3 or TRBV12-4, the J call TRBJ1-1, with 7 bases that match TRBD1. The CDR3 is 14 amino acids. J was trimmed by 0 bases and V by 6 bases; bases with no gene match: 4. The CDR3: CASRGTAMNTEAFF. DNA for the CDR3: TGTGCCAGCAGGGGGACAGCTATGAACACTGAAGCTTTCTTT.

This clonotype was counted only a few times. The chain combines TRBV12-3 or TRBV12-4 with TRBJ2-1; tentatively, D is TRBD1 (6 bases). CDR3 size: 15 residues. V dropped 6 bases and J dropped 0 bases, with 12 bases sitting between them. The CDR3 coding sequence is TGTGCCAGCAGACCCGGACAGAGCTCCTACAATGAGCAGTTCTTC. Residues: CASRPGQSSYNEQFF.

The chain has TRBV19 and TRBJ2-5; the D gene is possibly TRBD2 (5 bases). Germline loops: CDR1 LNHDA, CDR2 SQIVND (reference sequence). The V and J ends lost 2 bases and 1 base respectively, with 8 bases between them. CDR3 length: 14 residues. The CDR3 here is CASSIWGVQETQYF. CDR3 nucleotides: TGTGCCAGTAGTATATGGGGAGTCCAAGAGACCCAGTACTTC.

This chain joins TRBV27 and TRBJ2-3, with TRBD1 identical over 10 bases. In germline, CDR1 is MNHEY, CDR2 SMNVEV (reference sequence). V lost 7 bases, J lost 3 bases, and 7 bases stayed unmatched. The CDR3 loop spans 15 amino acids. This CDR3 is CASTTGGAWTDTQYF. CDR3 bases: TGTGCCAGCACGACAGGGGGCGCGTGGACAGATACGCAGTATTTT.

This rearrangement joins TRBV7-8 to TRBJ2-1; the D is unclear. Germline-derived CDR1 and CDR2 are SGHVS and FQNEAQ. V was trimmed by 5 bases and J by 4 bases, leaving 15 bases between them. This CDR3 has 15 amino acids. CDR3 in amino acids: CASSIEVAAYNEQFF. The CDR3 bases are TGTGCCAGCAGCATAGAGGTTGCAGCGTACAATGAGCAGTTCTTC.

This sequence joins TRBV12-3 or TRBV12-4 and TRBJ2-2, with unresolved D. V was clipped by 5 bases and J by 5 bases, with 6 bases between them. The CDR3 runs 12 residues. The CDR3 region is CASSSLTGELFF. Here the CDR3 DNA reads TGTGCCAGCAGTAGTTTAACCGGGGAGCTGTTTTTT.

This clonotype was seen many times. This rearrangement joins TRBV20-1 to TRBJ1-5; TRBD1 matches at 7 bases. The germline V gene encodes CDR1 DFQATT and CDR2 SNEGSKA (reference sequence). The CDR3 has 12 amino acids. J gave up 6 bases and V 6 bases, and 5 bases lay outside the gene matches. CDR3 DNA sequence: TGCAGTGCAACAGGGGTTGGTCAGCCCCAGCATTTT. Its protein is CSATGVGQPQHF.

This clonotype was recorded at least ten times. CDR3 sequence reads: CASSRTANTEAFF. The CDR3 DNA reads TGTGCCAGCAGCCGGACAGCAAACACTGAAGCTTTCTTT. The chain has TRBV5-4 and TRBJ1-1; TRBD1 is a possible D gene (6 bases). Germline CDR1 reads SGHNT; CDR2 reads YYREEE (reference sequence). V lost 4 bases to trimming and J lost 2 bases, with 9 bases between them. The length of the CDR3 is 13 residues.